A selection of T cell receptor beta chains follows, all from one sample in a study of T cell repertoires in cytomegalovirus infection. Antigens for these TCRs are unknown. TCRdb recomputed calls from the reads with MiXCR, one row per CDR3 protein. Among 800,000 to 950,000 distinct CDR3 sequences listed, 30% to 35% were seen once. Here the sequenced sample was cultured CD8+ T cells from PBMCs, taken from culture after CMV antigen stimulation. These receptors all stem from a human donor in good health (CMV status not recorded). Some clones in this sample may be carry-over from other donors' samples. The CDR3 runs from the conserved cysteine through the conserved F or W. The D gene is left open where the match is weak. The listing skips clone size in some rows; elsewhere it reads once, few, many or a size class.

TRBD2	TRBJ2-1	few	TRBV19	CASTSGGHNEQFF	TGTGCTTCGACTAGCGGGGGCCACAATGAGCAGTTCTTC
TRBD1	TRBJ2-2	.	TRBV5-6	CASSNRDRVVGELFF	TGTGCCAGCAGCAACCGGGACAGGGTAGTTGGGGAGCTGTTTTTT
TRBD1	TRBJ2-7	few	TRBV7-6	CASSLGTGLGEQYF	TGTGCCAGCAGCTTAGGGACAGGGTTAGGGGAGCAGTACTTC
.	TRBJ1-5	once	TRBV13	CASGKGRDQPQHF	TGTGCCAGCGGGAAGGGCCGGGATCAGCCCCAGCATTTT
.	TRBJ2-1	.	TRBV27	CASTPMAGNNEQFF	TGTGCCAGCACCCCCATGGCGGGAAACAATGAGCAGTTCTTC
.	TRBJ1-2	.	TRBV27	CASSSPLRPDYGYTF	TGTGCCAGCAGTTCCCCCCTCCGCCCTGACTATGGCTACACCTTC
.	TRBJ2-3	.	TRBV7-8	CASSFLAPSTDTQYF	TGTGCCAGCAGCTTCCTAGCCCCCTCCACAGATACGCAGTATTTT
TRBD2	TRBJ2-5	.	TRBV2	CASSGRAGGSETQYF	TGTGCCAGCAGCGGCCGGGCGGGGGGTTCGGAGACCCAGTACTTC
.	TRBJ2-1	many	TRBV7-3	CASSLTGGLYNEQFF	TGTGCCAGCAGCTTAACGGGGGGGCTATACAATGAGCAGTTCTTC
.	TRBJ1-1	.	TRBV7-9	CASSPIQRRTEAFF	TGTGCCAGCAGCCCCATACAGCGGAGAACTGAAGCTTTCTTT
.	TRBJ1-3	.	TRBV12-3/TRBV12-4	CASSFWTESSGNTIYF	TGTGCCAGCAGTTTTTGGACAGAGAGCTCTGGAAACACCATATATTTT
.	TRBJ2-3	few	TRBV5-5	CASSSDGEDTQYF	TGTGCCAGCAGCTCCGACGGGGAAGATACGCAGTATTTT
TRBD2	TRBJ2-5	many	TRBV7-6	CASSLSGGNQETQYF	TGTGCCAGCAGCTTAAGCGGGGGGAACCAAGAGACCCAGTACTTC
TRBD2	TRBJ2-5	few	TRBV4-2	CASSQGASGAQETQYF	TGTGCCAGCAGCCAAGGGGCTAGCGGGGCCCAAGAGACCCAGTACTTC
TRBD2	TRBJ2-2	.	TRBV7-2	CVSSLAGAYTGELFF	TGTGTCAGCAGCTTAGCGGGGGCGTACACCGGGGAGCTGTTTTTT
TRBD1	TRBJ1-6	.	TRBV27	CASSTLTQGAVSYNSPLHF	TGTGCCAGCAGTACCCTAACCCAGGGGGCAGTGTCCTATAATTCACCCCTCCACTTT
.	TRBJ2-3	few	TRBV12-3/TRBV12-4	CASSLYSQDTQYF	TGTGCCAGCAGTTTATATTCCCAAGATACGCAGTATTTT
TRBD1	TRBJ1-2	.	TRBV5-4	CASSLGFGTEPLANYGYTF	TGTGCCAGCAGCTTGGGATTCGGGACAGAACCCTTAGCTAACTATGGCTACACCTTC
.	TRBJ1-6	few	TRBV11-2	CASSLRPGSYNSPLHF	TGTGCCAGCAGCTTACGACCCGGATCCTATAATTCACCCCTCCACTTT
.	TRBJ1-3	.	TRBV9	CASSVAEEGGNTIYF	TGTGCCAGCAGCGTAGCTGAAGAAGGTGGAAACACCATATATTTT
.	TRBJ1-5	.	TRBV9	CASSVGDNQPQHF	TGTGCCAGCAGCGTAGGGGACAATCAGCCCCAGCATTTT
.	TRBJ1-1	few	TRBV12-3/TRBV12-4	CASSLASSTEAFF	TGTGCCAGCTCCCTAGCCAGTAGCACTGAAGCTTTCTTT
.	TRBJ1-2	few	TRBV28	CASRNTGYGYGYTF	TGTGCCAGCAGGAATACAGGGTATGGGTATGGCTACACCTTC
.	TRBJ1-2	few	TRBV29-1	CSVEALSAANYGYTF	TGCAGCGTTGAAGCTTTGAGTGCAGCTAACTATGGCTACACCTTC
TRBD1	TRBJ2-5	.	TRBV7-2	CASSPQDRFQETQYF	TGTGCCAGCAGCCCCCAGGACAGGTTCCAAGAGACCCAGTACTTC
TRBD1	TRBJ1-2	.	TRBV12-3/TRBV12-4	CASSPTDRVELGYTF	TGTGCCAGCAGCCCTACGGACAGGGTGGAACTTGGCTACACCTTC
TRBD1	TRBJ1-1	many	TRBV7-2	CASSPKGQGYTEAFF	TGTGCCAGCAGCCCCAAGGGACAGGGGTACACTGAAGCTTTCTTT
.	TRBJ1-1	.	TRBV5-3	CASSLALTVPNTEAFF	TGTGCCAGCAGCTTGGCCCTTACAGTACCGAACACTGAAGCTTTCTTT
TRBD1	TRBJ2-2	.	TRBV11-2	CAGEPRTGTNTGELFF	TGTGCCGGAGAGCCCAGGACAGGGACGAACACCGGGGAGCTGTTTTTT
.	TRBJ2-7	.	TRBV7-8	CASSDALYEQYF	TGTGCCAGCAGCGACGCCCTATACGAGCAGTACTTC
TRBD1	TRBJ1-1	.	TRBV7-9	CASSLDRGGTFF	TGTGCCAGCAGTTTGGACAGGGGCGGAACTTTCTTT
.	TRBJ2-2	.	TRBV7-8	CASSPGVLPPGELFF	TGTGCCAGCAGCCCAGGGGTACTACCACCCGGGGAGCTGTTTTTT
.	TRBJ2-1	.	TRBV7-2	CASSFGGTISGQFF	TGTGCCAGCAGCTTTGGGGGCACCATTAGTGGGCAGTTCTTC
.	TRBJ1-1	few	TRBV6-6	CASSYGAIAFF	TGTGCCAGCAGTTACGGGGCGATCGCTTTCTTT
.	TRBJ2-1	many	TRBV2	CASSEYNEQFF	TGTGCCAGCAGTGAATACAATGAGCAGTTCTTC
.	TRBJ2-3	few	TRBV4-2	CASSQDEVGGHTDTQYF	TGTGCCAGCAGCCAAGATGAGGTGGGGGGTCACACAGATACGCAGTATTTT
TRBD2	TRBJ2-4	.	TRBV20-1	CSAFRPGTSGGEAKNIQYF	TGCAGTGCTTTCCGTCCCGGGACTAGCGGGGGGGAAGCCAAAAACATTCAGTACTTC
.	TRBJ2-1	few	TRBV7-6	CASSFPQESGYNEQFF	TGTGCCAGCAGCTTCCCGCAGGAGTCCGGCTACAATGAGCAGTTCTTC
.	TRBJ1-5	few	TRBV20-1	CSALERLYSNQPQHF	TGCAGTGCCCTAGAGCGGTTGTATAGCAATCAGCCCCAGCATTTT
.	TRBJ2-1	many	TRBV7-6	CASSLGDIALTDSYNEQFF	TGTGCCAGCAGCTTAGGGGACATTGCCCTAACCGACTCCTACAATGAGCAGTTCTTC
.	TRBJ2-5	few	TRBV10-3	CAIGKADGEETQYF	TGTGCCATCGGCAAAGCGGACGGAGAAGAGACCCAGTACTTC
TRBD2	TRBJ2-1	.	TRBV4-3	CASSQERDSRGGANEQFF	TGCGCCAGCAGCCAAGAAAGAGATTCTCGGGGGGGTGCCAATGAGCAGTTCTTC
.	TRBJ1-5	.	TRBV19	CASSSSAYSNQPQHF	TGTGCCAGTAGTTCGTCAGCGTATAGCAATCAGCCCCAGCATTTT
.	TRBJ1-2	.	TRBV6-1	CASSPRRGNQAYGYTF	TGTGCCAGCAGCCCCCGTCGCGGCAACCAAGCTTATGGCTACACCTTC
.	TRBJ1-5	.	TRBV12-3/TRBV12-4	CASSNASNQPQHF	TGTGCCAGCAGTAACGCAAGCAATCAGCCCCAGCATTTT
TRBD1	TRBJ1-5	few	TRBV5-5	CASSLQGARNQPQHF	TGTGCCAGCAGCTTGCAGGGGGCGAGAAATCAGCCCCAGCATTTT
.	TRBJ2-2	.	TRBV6-5	CASSYETANTGELFF	TGTGCCAGCAGTTACGAGACGGCGAACACCGGGGAGCTGTTTTTT
TRBD1	TRBJ2-3	.	TRBV7-6	CASSLPGQPTDTQYF	TGTGCCAGCAGCTTGCCGGGACAGCCCACAGATACGCAGTATTTT
.	TRBJ2-5	.	TRBV7-4	CASSPGEAVKETQYF	TGTGCCAGCAGCCCCGGGGAAGCGGTAAAAGAGACCCAGTACTTC
TRBD2	TRBJ2-1	many	TRBV7-6	CASSGLAGDNEQFF	TGTGCCAGCAGCGGACTAGCGGGGGACAATGAGCAGTTCTTC
.	TRBJ2-7	many	TRBV6-2/TRBV6-3	CASSPGLTYEQYF	TGTGCCAGCAGCCCCGGACTGACCTACGAGCAGTACTTC
TRBD1	TRBJ1-2	few	TRBV9	CASSGAGDRGRLLTHDGYTF	TGTGCCAGCAGCGGGGCCGGGGACAGGGGGCGATTACTTACTCACGATGGCTACACCTTC
.	TRBJ2-2	few	TRBV4-3	CASSQDNWGIGELFF	TGCGCCAGCAGCCAAGATAATTGGGGAATCGGGGAGCTGTTTTTT
.	TRBJ1-1	.	TRBV15	CATSDRVDGHTEAFF	TGTGCCACCAGCGACCGGGTAGATGGGCACACTGAAGCTTTCTTT
.	TRBJ1-4	.	TRBV12-5	CASGLDHGILEKLFF	TGTGCTAGTGGTTTGGATCACGGTATTCTTGAAAAACTGTTTTTT
.	TRBJ2-5	.	TRBV29-1	CSVVPRSRVEETQYF	TGCAGCGTTGTCCCCCGAAGCAGGGTTGAAGAGACCCAGTACTTC
.	TRBJ2-1	few	TRBV6-5	CASTLQGAYNEQFF	TGTGCCAGCACTCTACAGGGAGCGTACAATGAGCAGTTCTTC
TRBD2	TRBJ2-1	many	TRBV7-2	CASSQGLAGGPLPFEQFF	TGTGCCAGCAGCCAGGGACTAGCGGGGGGGCCCCTACCCTTTGAGCAGTTCTTC
.	TRBJ1-1	once	TRBV2	CASSEIQAENTEAFF	TGTGCCAGCAGTGAAATACAGGCGGAGAACACTGAAGCTTTCTTT
.	TRBJ1-6	many	TRBV7-6	CAARRTTGSPLHF	TGTGCCGCACGGAGGACAACCGGTTCACCCCTCCACTTT